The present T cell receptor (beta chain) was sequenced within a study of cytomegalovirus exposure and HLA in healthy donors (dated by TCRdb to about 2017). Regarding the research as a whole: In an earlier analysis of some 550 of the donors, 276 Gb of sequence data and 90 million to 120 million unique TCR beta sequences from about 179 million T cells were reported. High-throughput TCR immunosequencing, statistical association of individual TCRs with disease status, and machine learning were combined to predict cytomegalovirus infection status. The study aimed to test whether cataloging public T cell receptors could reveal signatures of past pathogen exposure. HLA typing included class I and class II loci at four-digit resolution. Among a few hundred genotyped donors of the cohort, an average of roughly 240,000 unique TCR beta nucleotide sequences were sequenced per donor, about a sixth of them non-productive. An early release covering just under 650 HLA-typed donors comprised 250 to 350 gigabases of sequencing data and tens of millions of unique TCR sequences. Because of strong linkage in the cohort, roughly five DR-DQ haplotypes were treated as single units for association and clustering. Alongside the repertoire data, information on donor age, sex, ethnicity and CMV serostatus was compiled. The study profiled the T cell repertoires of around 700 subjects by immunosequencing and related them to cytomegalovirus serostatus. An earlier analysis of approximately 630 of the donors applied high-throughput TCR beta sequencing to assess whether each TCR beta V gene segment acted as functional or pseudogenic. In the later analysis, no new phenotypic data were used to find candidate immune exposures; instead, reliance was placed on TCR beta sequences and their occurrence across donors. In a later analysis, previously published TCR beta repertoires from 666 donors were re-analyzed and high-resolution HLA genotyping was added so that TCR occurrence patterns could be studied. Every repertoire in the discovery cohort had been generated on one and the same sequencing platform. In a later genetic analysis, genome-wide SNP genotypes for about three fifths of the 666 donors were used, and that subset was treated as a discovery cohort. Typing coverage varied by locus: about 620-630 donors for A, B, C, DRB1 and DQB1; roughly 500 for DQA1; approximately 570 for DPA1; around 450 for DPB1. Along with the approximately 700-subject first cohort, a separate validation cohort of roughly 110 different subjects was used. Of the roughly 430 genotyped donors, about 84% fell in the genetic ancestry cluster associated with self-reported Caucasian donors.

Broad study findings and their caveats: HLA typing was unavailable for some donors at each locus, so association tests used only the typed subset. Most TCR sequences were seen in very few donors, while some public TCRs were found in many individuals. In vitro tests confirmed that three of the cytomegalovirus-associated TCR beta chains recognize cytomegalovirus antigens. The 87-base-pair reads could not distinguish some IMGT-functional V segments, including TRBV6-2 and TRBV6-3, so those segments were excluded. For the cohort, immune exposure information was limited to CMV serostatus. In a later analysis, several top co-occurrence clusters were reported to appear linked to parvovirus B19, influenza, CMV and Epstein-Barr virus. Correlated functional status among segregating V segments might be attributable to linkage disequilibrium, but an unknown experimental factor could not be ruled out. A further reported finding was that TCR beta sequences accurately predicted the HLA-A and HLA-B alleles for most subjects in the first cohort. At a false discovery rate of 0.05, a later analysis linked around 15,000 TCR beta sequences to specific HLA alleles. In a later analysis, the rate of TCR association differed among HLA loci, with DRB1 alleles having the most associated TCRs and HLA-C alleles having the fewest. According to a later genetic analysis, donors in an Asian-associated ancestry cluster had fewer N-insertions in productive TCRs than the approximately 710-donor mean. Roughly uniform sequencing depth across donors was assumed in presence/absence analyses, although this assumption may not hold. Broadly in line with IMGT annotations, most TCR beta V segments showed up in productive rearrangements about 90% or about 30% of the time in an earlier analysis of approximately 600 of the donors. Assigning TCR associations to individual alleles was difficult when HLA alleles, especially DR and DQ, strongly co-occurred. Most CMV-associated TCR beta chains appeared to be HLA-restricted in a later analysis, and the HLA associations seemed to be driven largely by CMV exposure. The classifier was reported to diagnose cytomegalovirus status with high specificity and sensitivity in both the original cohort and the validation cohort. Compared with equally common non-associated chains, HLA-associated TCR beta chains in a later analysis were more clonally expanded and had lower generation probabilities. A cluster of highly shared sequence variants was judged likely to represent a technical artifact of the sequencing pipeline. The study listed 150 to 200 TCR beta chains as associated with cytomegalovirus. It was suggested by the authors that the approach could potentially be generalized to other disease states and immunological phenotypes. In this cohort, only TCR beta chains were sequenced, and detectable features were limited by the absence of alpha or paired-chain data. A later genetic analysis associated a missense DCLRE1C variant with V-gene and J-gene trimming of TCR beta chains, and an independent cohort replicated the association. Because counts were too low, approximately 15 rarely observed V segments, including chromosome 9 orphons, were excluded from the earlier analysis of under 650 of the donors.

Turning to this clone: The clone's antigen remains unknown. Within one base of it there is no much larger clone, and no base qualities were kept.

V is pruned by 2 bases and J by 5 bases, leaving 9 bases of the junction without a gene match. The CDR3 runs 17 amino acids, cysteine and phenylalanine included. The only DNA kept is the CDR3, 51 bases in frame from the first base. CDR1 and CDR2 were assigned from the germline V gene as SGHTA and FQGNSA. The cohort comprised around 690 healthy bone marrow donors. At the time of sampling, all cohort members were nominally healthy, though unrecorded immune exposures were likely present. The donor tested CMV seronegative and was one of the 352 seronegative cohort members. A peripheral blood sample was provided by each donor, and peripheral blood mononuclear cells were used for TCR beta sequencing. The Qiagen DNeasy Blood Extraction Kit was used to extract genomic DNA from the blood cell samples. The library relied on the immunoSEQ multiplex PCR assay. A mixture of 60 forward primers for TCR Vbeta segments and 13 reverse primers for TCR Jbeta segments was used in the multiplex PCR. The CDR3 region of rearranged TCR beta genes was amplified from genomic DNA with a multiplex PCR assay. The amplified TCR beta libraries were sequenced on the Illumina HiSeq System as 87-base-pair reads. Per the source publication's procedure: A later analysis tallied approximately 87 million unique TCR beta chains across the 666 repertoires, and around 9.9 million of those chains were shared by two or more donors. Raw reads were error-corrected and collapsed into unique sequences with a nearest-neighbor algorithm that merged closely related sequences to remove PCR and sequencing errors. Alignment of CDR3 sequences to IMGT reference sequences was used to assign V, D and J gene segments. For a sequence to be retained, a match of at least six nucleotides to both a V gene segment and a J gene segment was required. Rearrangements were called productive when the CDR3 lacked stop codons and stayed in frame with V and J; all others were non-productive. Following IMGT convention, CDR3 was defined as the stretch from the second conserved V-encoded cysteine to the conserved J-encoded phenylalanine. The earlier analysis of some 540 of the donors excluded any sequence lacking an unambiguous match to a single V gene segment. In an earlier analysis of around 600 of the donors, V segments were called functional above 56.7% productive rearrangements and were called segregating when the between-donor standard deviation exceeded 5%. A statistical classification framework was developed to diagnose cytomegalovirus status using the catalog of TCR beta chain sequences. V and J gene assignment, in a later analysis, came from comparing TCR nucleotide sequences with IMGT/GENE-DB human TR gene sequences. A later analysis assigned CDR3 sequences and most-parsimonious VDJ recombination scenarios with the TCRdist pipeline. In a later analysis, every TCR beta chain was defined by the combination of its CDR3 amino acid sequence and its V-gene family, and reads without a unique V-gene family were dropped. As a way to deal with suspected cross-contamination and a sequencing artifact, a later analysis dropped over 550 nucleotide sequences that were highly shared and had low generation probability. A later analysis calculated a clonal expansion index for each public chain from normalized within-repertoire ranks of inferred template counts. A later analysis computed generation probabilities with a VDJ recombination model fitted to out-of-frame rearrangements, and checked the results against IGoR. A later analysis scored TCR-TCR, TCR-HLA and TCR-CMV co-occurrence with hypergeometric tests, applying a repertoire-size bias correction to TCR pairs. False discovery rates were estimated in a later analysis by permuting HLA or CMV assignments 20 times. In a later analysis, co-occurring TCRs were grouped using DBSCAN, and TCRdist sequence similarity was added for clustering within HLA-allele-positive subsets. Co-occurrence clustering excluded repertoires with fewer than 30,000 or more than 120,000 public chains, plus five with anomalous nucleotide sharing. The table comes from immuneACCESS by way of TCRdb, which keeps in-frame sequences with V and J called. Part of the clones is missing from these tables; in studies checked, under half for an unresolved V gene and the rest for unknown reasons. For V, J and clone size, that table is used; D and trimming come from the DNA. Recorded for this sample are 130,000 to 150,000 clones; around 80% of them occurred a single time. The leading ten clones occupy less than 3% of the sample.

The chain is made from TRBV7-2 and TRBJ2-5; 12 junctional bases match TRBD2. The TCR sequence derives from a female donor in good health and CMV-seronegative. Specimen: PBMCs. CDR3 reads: CASSLLASGGGRETQYF. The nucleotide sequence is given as TGTGCCAGCAGCTTATTGGCTAGCGGGGGGGGTAGGGAGACCCAGTACTTC.